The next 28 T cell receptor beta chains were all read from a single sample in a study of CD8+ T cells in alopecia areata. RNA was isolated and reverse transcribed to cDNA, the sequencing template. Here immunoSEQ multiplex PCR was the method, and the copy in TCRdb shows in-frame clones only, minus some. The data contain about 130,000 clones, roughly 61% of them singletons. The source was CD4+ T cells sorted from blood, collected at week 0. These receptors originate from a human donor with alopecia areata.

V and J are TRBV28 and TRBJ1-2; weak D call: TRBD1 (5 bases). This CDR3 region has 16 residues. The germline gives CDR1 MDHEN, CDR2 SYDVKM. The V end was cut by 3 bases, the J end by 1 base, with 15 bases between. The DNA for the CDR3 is TGTGCCAGCAGTTTCCTCGAGGGGTCCCTTAACTATGGCTACACCTTC. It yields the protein CASSFLEGSLNYGYTF.

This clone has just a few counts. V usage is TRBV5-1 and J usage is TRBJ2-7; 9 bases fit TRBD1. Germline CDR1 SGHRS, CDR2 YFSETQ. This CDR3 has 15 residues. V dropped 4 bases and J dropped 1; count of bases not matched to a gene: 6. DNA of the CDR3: TGCGCCAGCAGCCCTCGGACAGGGGCTTCCTACGAGCAGTACTTC. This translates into CASSPRTGASYEQYF.

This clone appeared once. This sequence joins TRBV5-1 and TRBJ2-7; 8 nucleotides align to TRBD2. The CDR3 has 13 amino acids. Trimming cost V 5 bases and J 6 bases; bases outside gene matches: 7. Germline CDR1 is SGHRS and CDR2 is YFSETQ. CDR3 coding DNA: TGCGCCAGCAGGGTTGGGACTAGGGGCGAGCAGTACTTC. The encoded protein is CASRVGTRGEQYF.

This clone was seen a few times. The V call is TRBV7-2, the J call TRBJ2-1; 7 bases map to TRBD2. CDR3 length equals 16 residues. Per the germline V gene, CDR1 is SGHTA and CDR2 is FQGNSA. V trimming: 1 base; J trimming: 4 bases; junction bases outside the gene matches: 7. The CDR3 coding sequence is TGTGCCAGCAGCTTAGTTCCGGGAGGAGGTTACAATGAGCAGTTCTTC. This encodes CASSLVPGGGYNEQFF.

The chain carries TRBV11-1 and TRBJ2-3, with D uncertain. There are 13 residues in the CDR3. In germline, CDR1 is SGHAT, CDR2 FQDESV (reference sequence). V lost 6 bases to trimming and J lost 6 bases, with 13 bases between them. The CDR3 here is CASSQSVMDTQYF. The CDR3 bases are TGTGCCAGCAGTCAAAGCGTAATGGATACGCAGTATTTT.

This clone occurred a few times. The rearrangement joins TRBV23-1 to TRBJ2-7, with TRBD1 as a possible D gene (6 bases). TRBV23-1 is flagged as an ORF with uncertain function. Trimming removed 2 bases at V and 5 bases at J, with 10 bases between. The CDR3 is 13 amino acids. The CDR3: CASSQTGSHEQYF. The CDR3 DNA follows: TGCGCCAGCAGTCAAACAGGGTCCCACGAGCAGTACTTC.

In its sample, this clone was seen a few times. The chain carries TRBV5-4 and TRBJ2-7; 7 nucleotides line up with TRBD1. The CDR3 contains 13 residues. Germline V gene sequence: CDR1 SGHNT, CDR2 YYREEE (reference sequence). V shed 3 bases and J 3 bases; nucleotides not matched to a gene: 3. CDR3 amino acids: CASSSGQNYEQYF. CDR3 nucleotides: TGTGCCAGCAGCTCGGGACAGAACTACGAGCAGTACTTC.

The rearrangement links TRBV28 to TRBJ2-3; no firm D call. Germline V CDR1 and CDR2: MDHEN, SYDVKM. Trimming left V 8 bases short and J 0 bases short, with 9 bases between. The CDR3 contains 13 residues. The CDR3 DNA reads TGTGCCAGCCTTCCGGGTAGCACAGATACGCAGTATTTT. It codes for CASLPGSTDTQYF.

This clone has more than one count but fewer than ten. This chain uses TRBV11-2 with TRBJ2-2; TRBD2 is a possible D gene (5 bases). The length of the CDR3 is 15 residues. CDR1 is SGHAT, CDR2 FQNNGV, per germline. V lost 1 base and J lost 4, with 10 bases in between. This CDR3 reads CASSLVRAGTGELFF. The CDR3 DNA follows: TGTGCCAGCAGCTTAGTGAGGGCCGGCACCGGGGAGCTGTTTTTT.

CDR3 in amino acids: CASSSSETQYF. The CDR3 nucleotides read TGCGCCAGCAGCTCCTCTGAGACCCAGTACTTC. The chain uses TRBV5-1 and TRBJ2-5; D unresolved. Germline values: CDR1 SGHRS, CDR2 YFSETQ. This CDR3 is 11 amino acids long. Trimming stripped 3 bases from V and 5 bases from J, with 5 bases between. Variable domain in full (rest from reference TRBV5-1 and TRBJ2-5): KAGVTQTPRYLIKTRGQQVTLSCSPISGHRSVSWYQQTPGQGLQFLFEYFSETQRNKGNFPGRFSGRQFSNSRSEMNVSTLELGDSALYLCASSSSETQYFGPGTRLLVL.

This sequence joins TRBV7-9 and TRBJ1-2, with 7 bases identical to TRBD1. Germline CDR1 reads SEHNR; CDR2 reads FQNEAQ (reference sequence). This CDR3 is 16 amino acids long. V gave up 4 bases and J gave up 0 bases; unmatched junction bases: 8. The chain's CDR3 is CASSWGTGTANYGYTF. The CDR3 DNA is TGTGCCAGCAGCTGGGGCACCGGGACAGCTAACTATGGCTACACCTTC.

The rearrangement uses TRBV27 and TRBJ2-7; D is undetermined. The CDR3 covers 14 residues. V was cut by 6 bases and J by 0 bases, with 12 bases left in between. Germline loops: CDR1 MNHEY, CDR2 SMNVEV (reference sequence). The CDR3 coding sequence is TGTGCCAGCAGACTTATGTGGAGCTCCTACGAGCAGTACTTC. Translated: CASRLMWSSYEQYF.

The CDR3 bases are TGTGCCAGCAGTGGCCTCGACAGGGGGTTGGGGCAGCCCCAGCATTTT. Its protein is CASSGLDRGLGQPQHF. The chain links TRBV27 to TRBJ1-5; 9 nucleotides match TRBD1. J lost 7 bases, V lost 5 bases, and 12 bases had no gene match. Germline CDR1 reads MNHEY; CDR2 reads SMNVEV (reference sequence). The CDR3 consists of 16 residues.

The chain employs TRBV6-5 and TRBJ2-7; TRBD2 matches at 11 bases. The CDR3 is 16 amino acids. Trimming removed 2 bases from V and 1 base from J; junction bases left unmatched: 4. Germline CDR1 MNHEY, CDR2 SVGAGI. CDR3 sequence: CASSYPGLAGSYEQYF. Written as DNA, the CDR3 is TGTGCCAGCAGTTACCCTGGACTAGCGGGTTCCTACGAGCAGTACTTC.

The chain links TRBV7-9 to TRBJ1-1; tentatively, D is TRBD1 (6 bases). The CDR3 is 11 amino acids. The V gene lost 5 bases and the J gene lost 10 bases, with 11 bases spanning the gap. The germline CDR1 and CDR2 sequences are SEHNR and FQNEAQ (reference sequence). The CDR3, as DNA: TGTGCCAGCAGCCAAACAGGGAGAGCTTTCTTT. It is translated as CASSQTGRAFF.

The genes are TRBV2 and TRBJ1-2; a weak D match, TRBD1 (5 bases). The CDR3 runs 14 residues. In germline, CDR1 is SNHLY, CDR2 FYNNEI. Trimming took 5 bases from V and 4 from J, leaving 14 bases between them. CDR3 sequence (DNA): TGTGCCAGCAGTACCGGGGCGATCACCTATGGCTACACCTTC. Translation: CASSTGAITYGYTF.

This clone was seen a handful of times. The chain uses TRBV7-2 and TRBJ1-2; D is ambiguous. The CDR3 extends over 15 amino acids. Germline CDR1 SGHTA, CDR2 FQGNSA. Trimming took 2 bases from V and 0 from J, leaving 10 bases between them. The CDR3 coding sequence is TGTGCCAGCAGCTTATACGACGGTACTAACTATGGCTACACCTTC. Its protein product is CASSLYDGTNYGYTF.

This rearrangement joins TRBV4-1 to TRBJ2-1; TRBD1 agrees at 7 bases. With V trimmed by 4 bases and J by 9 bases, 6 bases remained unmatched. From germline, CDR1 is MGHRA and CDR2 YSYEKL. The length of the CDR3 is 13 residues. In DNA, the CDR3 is TGCGCCAGCAGCCTATTACACAGGGGTGAGCAGTTCTTC. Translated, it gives CASSLLHRGEQFF.

The CDR3 protein is CAISGQDGYEQYF. The CDR3 region has the DNA TGTGCCATCAGTGGACAGGATGGCTACGAGCAGTACTTC. V and J are TRBV10-3 and TRBJ2-7, with D perhaps matching TRBD1 (6 bases). This CDR3 has 13 amino acids. V dropped 4 bases and J dropped 3 bases, with 10 bases sitting between them. CDR1 is ENHRY and CDR2 is SYGVKD in the germline V gene.

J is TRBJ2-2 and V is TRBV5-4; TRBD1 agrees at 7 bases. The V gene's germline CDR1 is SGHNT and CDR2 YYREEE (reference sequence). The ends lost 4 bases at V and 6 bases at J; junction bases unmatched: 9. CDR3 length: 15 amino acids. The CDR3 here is CASSVKLGGPGELFF. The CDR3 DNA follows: TGTGCCAGCAGCGTAAAACTAGGGGGCCCCGGGGAGCTGTTTTTT.

CDR3 sequence reads: CASGETGPNYGYTF. CDR3 DNA: TGTGCCAGCGGCGAGACAGGGCCTAACTATGGCTACACCTTC. V usage is TRBV5-4 and J usage is TRBJ1-2; 7 bases map to TRBD1. This CDR3 spans 14 amino acids. CDR1 and CDR2 (germline): SGHNT, YYREEE (reference sequence). Germline trimming cut 7 bases from V and 0 bases from J; bases unmatched to any gene: 6.

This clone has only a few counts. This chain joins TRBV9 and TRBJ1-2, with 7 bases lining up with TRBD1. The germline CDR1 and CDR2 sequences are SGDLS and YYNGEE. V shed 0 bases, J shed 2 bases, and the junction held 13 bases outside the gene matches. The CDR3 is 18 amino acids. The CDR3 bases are TGTGCCAGCAGCGTAGATCCGGGGAGGGACAGTTCAAACTATGGCTACACCTTC. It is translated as CASSVDPGRDSSNYGYTF.

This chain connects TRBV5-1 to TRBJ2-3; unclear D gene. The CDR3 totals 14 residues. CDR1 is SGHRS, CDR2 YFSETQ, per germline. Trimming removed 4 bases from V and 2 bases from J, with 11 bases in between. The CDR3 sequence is CASSESLSTDTQYF. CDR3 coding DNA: TGCGCCAGCAGCGAATCGTTGTCCACAGATACGCAGTATTTT.

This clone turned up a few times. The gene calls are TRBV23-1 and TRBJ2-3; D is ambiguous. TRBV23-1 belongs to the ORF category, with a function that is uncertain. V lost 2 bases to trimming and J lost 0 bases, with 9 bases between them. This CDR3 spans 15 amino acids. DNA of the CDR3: TGCGCCAGCAGTCAAGTGGAACCGAGCACAGATACGCAGTATTTT. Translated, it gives CASSQVEPSTDTQYF.

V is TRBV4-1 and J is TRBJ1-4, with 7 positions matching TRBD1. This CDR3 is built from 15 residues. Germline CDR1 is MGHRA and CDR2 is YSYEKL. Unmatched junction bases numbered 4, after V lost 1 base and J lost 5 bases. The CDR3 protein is CASSQGQGGNEKLFF. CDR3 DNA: TGCGCCAGCAGCCAAGGACAGGGTGGAAATGAAAAACTGTTTTTT.

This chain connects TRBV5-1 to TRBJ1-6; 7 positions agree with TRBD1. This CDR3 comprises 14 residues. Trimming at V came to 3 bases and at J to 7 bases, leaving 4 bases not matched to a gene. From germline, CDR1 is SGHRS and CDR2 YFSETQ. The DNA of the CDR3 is TGCGCCAGCAGCTCCGGGACAGTGAATTCACCCCTCCACTTT. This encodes CASSSGTVNSPLHF.

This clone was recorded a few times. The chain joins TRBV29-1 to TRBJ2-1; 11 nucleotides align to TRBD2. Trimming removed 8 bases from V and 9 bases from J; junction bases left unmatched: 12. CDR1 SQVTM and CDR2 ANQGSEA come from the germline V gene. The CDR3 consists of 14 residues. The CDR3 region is CSTFLAGGTGEQFF. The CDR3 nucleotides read TGCAGCACCTTTCTAGCGGGAGGTACCGGTGAGCAGTTCTTC.

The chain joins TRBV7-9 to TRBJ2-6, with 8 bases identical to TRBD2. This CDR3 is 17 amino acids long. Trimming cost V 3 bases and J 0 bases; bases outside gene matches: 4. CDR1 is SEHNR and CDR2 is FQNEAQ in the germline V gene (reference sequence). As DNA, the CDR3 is TGTGCCAGCAGCTTTCTAGCGGGCCTCTCTGGGGCCAACGTCCTGACTTTC. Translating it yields CASSFLAGLSGANVLTF.